The 17 T cell receptor beta chains below all came from one sample that was sequenced in a study of shared clonotypes between healthy human individuals. The repertoire was sequenced with immunoSEQ multiplex PCR; TCRdb's copy has only in-frame clones and lacks some. The table has about 2.4 million clones, approximately 94% seen once; the top ten hold roughly 0.36%. The sample comprised naive CD4+ T cells from PBMCs. Indicated subset: CD45RA+ positively selected. These receptors all stem from a man aged 18 to 29 in good health. Some clones in this sample may be carry-over from other donors' samples.

The rearrangement joins TRBV5-1 to TRBJ1-3; TRBD1 might be the D (5 bases). The CDR3 runs to 17 residues. The V gene's germline CDR1 is SGHRS and CDR2 YFSETQ. The germline V and J ends were trimmed by 0 bases and 0 bases, with 13 bases remaining between them. This CDR3 is CASSLEYRTSSGNTIYF. CDR3 bases: TGCGCCAGCAGCTTGGAGTACAGGACGAGCTCTGGAAACACCATATATTTT.

V usage is TRBV28 and J usage is TRBJ1-5; D unresolved. Trimming cost V 5 bases and J 2 bases, with 7 bases left between them. Germline assignment: CDR1 MDHEN and CDR2 SYDVKM. The CDR3 contains 13 residues. CDR3: CASSDGGNQPQHF. CDR3 DNA sequence: TGTGCCAGCAGTGACGGGGGCAATCAGCCCCAGCATTTT.

The J gene is TRBJ2-1, the V gene TRBV4-2; 9 bases are a match to TRBD2. This CDR3 spans 17 amino acids. CDR1 and CDR2 (germline): LGHNA, YNFKEQ. Trimming at V came to 6 bases and at J to 3 bases, leaving 12 bases not matched to a gene. As DNA, the CDR3 is TGTGCCAGCAGGGCCAGGGGGTTAGCGGGAGACTACAATGAGCAGTTCTTC. Translation: CASRARGLAGDYNEQFF.

This sequence joins TRBV4-1 and TRBJ1-5; maybe TRBD1 (6 bases). This CDR3 is built from 17 residues. Trimming cost V 4 bases and J 7 bases, with 23 bases left between them. Germline-derived CDR1 and CDR2 are MGHRA and YSYEKL. The CDR3 protein is CASSLGHGEQGNQPQHF. The CDR3 DNA reads as TGCGCCAGCAGCCTGGGCCATGGCGAACAGGGTAACCAGCCCCAGCATTTT.

V usage is TRBV7-3 and J usage is TRBJ2-1; D gene ambiguous. The CDR3 covers 14 residues. Germline V gene data show CDR1 as SGHTA and CDR2 as FQGTGA. The V end lost 1 base, the J end lost 5 bases, and 9 bases lay between the germline ends. CDR3 sequence: CASSLNSPNNEQFF. The CDR3 DNA follows: TGTGCCAGCAGCTTAAACAGTCCTAACAATGAGCAGTTCTTC.

This chain connects TRBV28 to TRBJ2-2, with 12 bases lining up with TRBD1. The CDR3 extends over 15 amino acids. CDR1 and CDR2 from the germline V gene are MDHEN and SYDVKM. The ends lost 10 bases at V and 8 bases at J; junction bases unmatched: 11. CDR3 in DNA: TGTGCCACCAGATGGGGACAGGGGGCATCAGGGGAGCTGTTTTTT. Amino acid sequence: CATRWGQGASGELFF.

V and J are TRBV5-1 and TRBJ1-2; 9 bases map to TRBD1. There are 15 residues in the CDR3. Germline V lookup: CDR1 SGHRS, CDR2 YFSETQ. Trimming at V came to 2 bases and at J to 3 bases, leaving 5 bases not matched to a gene. The DNA of the CDR3 is TGCGCCAGCAGCTTAACAGGGGGCGCCGACTATGGCTACACCTTC. This sequence encodes CASSLTGGADYGYTF.

The chain is built from TRBV28 and TRBJ1-1; possible D gene TRBD1, 6 bases. CDR3 size: 14 residues. V was cut by 6 bases and J by 4 bases, with 15 bases left in between. CDR1 and CDR2 from the germline V gene are MDHEN and SYDVKM. This CDR3 reads CASSPGQWGTEAFF. CDR3 sequence (DNA): TGTGCCAGCAGCCCGGGACAATGGGGCACTGAAGCTTTCTTT.

This clone appeared a single time. This rearrangement joins TRBV5-1 to TRBJ2-1; 8 bases are shared with TRBD1. After removal of 5 bases from V and 6 bases from J, the junction contained 13 bases not matched to a gene. The germline V gene encodes CDR1 SGHRS and CDR2 YFSETQ. The CDR3 loop spans 16 amino acids. CDR3 amino acids: CASRGIETGVGNEQFF. CDR3 in DNA: TGCGCCAGCAGGGGTATCGAGACAGGGGTCGGCAATGAGCAGTTCTTC.

The chain joins TRBV6-1 to TRBJ2-7; D may be TRBD1 (5 bases). Germline lookup yields CDR1 MNHNS and CDR2 SASEGT. The CDR3 is 15 residues long. The V end lost 6 bases, the J end lost 5 bases, and 20 bases lay between the germline ends. For the CDR3, the DNA is TGTGCCAGCAGGGACCTCGGACACCCTCGGGACGAGCAGTACTTC. It encodes CASRDLGHPRDEQYF.

The chain is built from TRBV19 and TRBJ2-5, with D possibly TRBD1 on 6 matching bases. This CDR3 contains 13 residues. Trimming stripped 4 bases from V and 5 bases from J, with 11 bases between. From germline, CDR1 is LNHDA and CDR2 SQIVND (reference sequence). In nucleotides, the CDR3 is TGTGCCAGTAGTAAACAGGGTGGGGAGACCCAGTACTTC. Translation gives CASSKQGGETQYF. The variable domain in full, completed from reference TRBV19 and TRBJ2-5, reads DGGITQSPKYLFRKEGQNVTLSCEQNLNHDAMYWYRQDPGQGLRLIYYSQIVNDFQKGDIAEGYSVSREKKESFPLTVTSAQKNPTAFYLCASSKQGGETQYFGPGTRLLVL.

V gene TRBV5-1 combines with J gene TRBJ1-3, with D possibly TRBD1 on 5 matching bases. Trimming shortened V by 4 bases and J by 2 bases, and 13 bases separated the two germline ends. Germline V CDR1 and CDR2: SGHRS, YFSETQ. There are 15 residues in the CDR3. CDR3 region: CASSPIRGAGNTIYF. The CDR3 DNA is TGCGCCAGCAGCCCTATTCGGGGGGCTGGAAACACCATATATTTT.

The rearrangement uses TRBV10-3 and TRBJ2-1; 7 bases fit TRBD1. V was clipped by 2 bases and J by 6 bases; unmatched bases: 10. CDR1 is ENHRY and CDR2 is SYGVKD in the germline V gene. CDR3 length: 16 amino acids. DNA for the CDR3: TGTGCCATCAGTGAGACCGGGACCAGGGGGAGCAATGAGCAGTTCTTC. Translation gives CAISETGTRGSNEQFF.

CDR3 in amino acids: CASTLGEAKNIQYF. As DNA, the CDR3 is TGTGCCAGCACCTTAGGGGAGGCCAAAAACATTCAGTACTTC. V gene TRBV27 combines with J gene TRBJ2-4; the D gene could be TRBD1 or TRBD2 (5 bases each). Germline-derived CDR1 and CDR2 are MNHEY and SMNVEV (reference sequence). V lost 7 bases and J lost 1, with 11 bases in between. The CDR3 covers 14 residues.

The chain carries TRBV7-3 and TRBJ1-1; D gene uncertain. V lost 1 base, J lost 0 bases, and 9 bases lay in between. The germline V gene encodes CDR1 SGHTA and CDR2 FQGTGA. The CDR3 spans 15 residues. CDR3: CASSLMAPLNTEAFF. The DNA of the CDR3 is TGTGCCAGCAGCTTAATGGCCCCCCTGAACACTGAAGCTTTCTTT.

The chain is built from TRBV6-5 and TRBJ1-1; a possible D gene is TRBD1 (5 bases). V lost 0 bases and J 5 bases, leaving 13 bases between the germline ends. The CDR3 length is 15 residues. Germline V lookup: CDR1 MNHEY, CDR2 SVGAGI. This CDR3 is CASSYSGGKETEAFF. For the CDR3, the DNA is TGTGCCAGCAGTTACTCGGGGGGGAAGGAAACTGAAGCTTTCTTT.

The CDR3 region is CASSRPGRLETQYF. DNA for the CDR3: TGTGCCAGCAGTCGACCGGGAAGACTTGAGACCCAGTACTTC. The gene calls are TRBV6-6 and TRBJ2-5, with D perhaps TRBD2 (5 bases). Germline assignment: CDR1 MNHNY and CDR2 SVGAGI (reference sequence). The V end lost 5 bases, the J end lost 5 bases, and 15 bases lay between the germline ends. The CDR3 runs to 14 residues.